The T cell receptor beta chain under discussion was sequenced for a study of T cell repertoires in cytomegalovirus infection. Germline values: CDR1 LGHNT, CDR2 FRNRAP. This CDR3 has 14 amino acids. J gave up 6 bases and V 4 bases, and 7 bases lay outside the gene matches. TCRdb re-analysed the reads in MiXCR, keeping a single row per CDR3 protein. The table lists about 920,000 distinct CDR3 sequences, approximately 32% of them singletons. This clonotype was observed a handful of times. Its antigen is not known. This clonotype was sampled from a human donor in good health (CMV status not recorded). Some clones in this sample may be carry-over from other donors' samples. This chain uses TRBV12-5 with TRBJ1-2; 8 nucleotides match TRBD1. Sequencing was performed on cultured CD8+ T cells from PBMCs, taken from culture after CMV antigen stimulation. The CDR3 DNA reads TGTGCTAGTGGTTCCACGACAGGGGTCCATGGCTACACCTTC. Translated, it gives CASGSTTGVHGYTF.